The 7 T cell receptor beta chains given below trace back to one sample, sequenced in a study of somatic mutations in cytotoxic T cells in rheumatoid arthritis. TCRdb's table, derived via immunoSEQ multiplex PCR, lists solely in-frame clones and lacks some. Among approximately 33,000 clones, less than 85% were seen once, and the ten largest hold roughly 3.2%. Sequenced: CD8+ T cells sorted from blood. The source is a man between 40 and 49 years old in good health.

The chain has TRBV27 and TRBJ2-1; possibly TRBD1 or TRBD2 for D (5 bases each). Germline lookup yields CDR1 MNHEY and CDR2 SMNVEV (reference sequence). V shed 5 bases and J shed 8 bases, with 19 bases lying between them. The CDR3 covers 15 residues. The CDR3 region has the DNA TGTGCCAGCAGTATTAGAGTGGGACGTTCCGATGAGCAGTTCTTC. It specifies CASSIRVGRSDEQFF.

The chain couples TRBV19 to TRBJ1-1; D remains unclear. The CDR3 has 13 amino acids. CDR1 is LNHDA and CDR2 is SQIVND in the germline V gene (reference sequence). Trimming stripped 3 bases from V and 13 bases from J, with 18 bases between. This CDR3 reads CASSMSGLEIVFF. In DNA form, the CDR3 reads TGTGCCAGTAGTATGAGTGGGCTGGAGATTGTTTTCTTT.

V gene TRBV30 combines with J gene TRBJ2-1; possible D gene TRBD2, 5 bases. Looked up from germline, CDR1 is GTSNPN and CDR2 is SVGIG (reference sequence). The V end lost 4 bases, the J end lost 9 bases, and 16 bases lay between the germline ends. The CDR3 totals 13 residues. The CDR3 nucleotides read TGTGCCTGGACCCTACCGGGAACCGCTGAGCAGTTCTTC. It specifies CAWTLPGTAEQFF.

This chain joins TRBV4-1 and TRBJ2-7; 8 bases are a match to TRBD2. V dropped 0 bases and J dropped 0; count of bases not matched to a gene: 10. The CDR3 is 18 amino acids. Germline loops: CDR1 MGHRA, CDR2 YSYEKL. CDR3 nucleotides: TGCGCCAGCAGCCAAGAGAATGTCGGGAGGGCCCTCTCCTACGAGCAGTACTTC. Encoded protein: CASSQENVGRALSYEQYF.

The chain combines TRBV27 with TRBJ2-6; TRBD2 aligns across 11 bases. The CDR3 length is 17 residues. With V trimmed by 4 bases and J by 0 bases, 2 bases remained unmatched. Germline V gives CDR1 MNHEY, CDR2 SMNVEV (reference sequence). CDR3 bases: TGTGCCAGCAGTTCGACTAGCGGGGCCTCTGGGGCCAACGTCCTGACTTTC. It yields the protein CASSSTSGASGANVLTF.

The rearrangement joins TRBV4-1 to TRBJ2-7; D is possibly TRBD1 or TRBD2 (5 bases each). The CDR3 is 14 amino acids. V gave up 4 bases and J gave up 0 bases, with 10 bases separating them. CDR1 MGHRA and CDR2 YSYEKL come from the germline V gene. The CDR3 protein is CASSLRDGSYEQYF. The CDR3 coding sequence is TGCGCCAGCAGCCTTCGGGACGGCTCCTACGAGCAGTACTTC.

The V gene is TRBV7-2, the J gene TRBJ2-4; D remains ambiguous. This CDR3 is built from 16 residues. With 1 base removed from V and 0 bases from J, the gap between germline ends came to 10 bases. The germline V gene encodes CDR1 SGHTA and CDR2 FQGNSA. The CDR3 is CASSLGANLAKNIQYF. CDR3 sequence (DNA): TGTGCCAGCAGCTTAGGAGCGAACTTAGCCAAAAACATTCAGTACTTC. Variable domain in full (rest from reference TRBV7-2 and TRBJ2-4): GAGVSQSPSNKVTEKGKDVELRCDPISGHTALYWYRQSLGQGLEFLIYFQGNSAPDKSGLPSDRFSAERTGGSVSTLTIQRTQQEDSAVYLCASSLGANLAKNIQYFGAGTRLSVL.